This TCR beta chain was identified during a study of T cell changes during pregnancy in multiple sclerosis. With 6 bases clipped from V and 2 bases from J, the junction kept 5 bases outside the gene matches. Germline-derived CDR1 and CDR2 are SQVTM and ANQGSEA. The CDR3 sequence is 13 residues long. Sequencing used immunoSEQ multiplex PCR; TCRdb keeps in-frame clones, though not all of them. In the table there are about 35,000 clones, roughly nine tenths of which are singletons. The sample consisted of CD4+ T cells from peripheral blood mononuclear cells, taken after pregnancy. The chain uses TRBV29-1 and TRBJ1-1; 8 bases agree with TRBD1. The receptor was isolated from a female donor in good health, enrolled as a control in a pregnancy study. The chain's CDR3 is CSVTQGGNTEAFF. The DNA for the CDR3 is TGCAGCGTAACACAGGGGGGTAACACTGAAGCTTTCTTT. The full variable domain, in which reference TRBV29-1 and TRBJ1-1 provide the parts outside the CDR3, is SAVISQKPSRDICQRGTSLTIQCQVDSQVTMMFWYRQQPGQSLTLIATANQGSEATYESGFVIDKFPISRPNLTFSTLTVSNMSPEDSSIYLCSVTQGGNTEAFFGQGTRLTVV.